A selection of T cell receptor beta chains follows, all from one sample in a study of blood T cell repertoires in COVID-19. This table comes from immunoSEQ multiplex PCR, and its TCRdb copy is limited to in-frame clones, with some not included. The profile shows about 110,000 clones, roughly two thirds of them singletons. The material sequenced was peripheral blood. These receptors originate from a man older than 75 with acute or convalescent COVID-19. Each CDR3 is given with its conserved first and last residue. The D gene is left open where the match is weak. Rows give clone size only sometimes, using once, few, many, or a class for an expanded clone.

cdr3_nt cdr3_aa clone_size v_call d_call j_call
TGTGCCAGCAGCTTAGAAGTAGCGTCGACGCAGTATTTT CASSLEVASTQYF - TRBV11-2 - TRBJ2-3
TGTGCCTCGGGACAGGACTACGAGCAGTACTTC CASGQDYEQYF - TRBV30 TRBD1 TRBJ2-7
TGTGCCAGCAGCTTAGACAGGGATGGGGCCAACGTCCTGACTTTC CASSLDRDGANVLTF - TRBV7-2 - TRBJ2-6
TGTGCCAGCTTGGGGAACCCCGGGGGCATTCAGTACTTC CASLGNPGGIQYF - TRBV2 - TRBJ2-4
TGTGCCAGCAGCTTGGCCGGGACACGGGTATCCGGGGAGCTGTTTTTT CASSLAGTRVSGELFF few TRBV7-2 - TRBJ2-2
TGTGCCAGCTCCAGAATATACGGGGATACTAACTATGGCTACACCTTC CASSRIYGDTNYGYTF once TRBV18 - TRBJ1-2
TGCGCCAGCAGCTTGGAAGGGTCCGACAGGGGGCATGGCTACACCTTC CASSLEGSDRGHGYTF - TRBV5-1 TRBD1 TRBJ1-2
TGTGCCAGCAGCTTAGTGGCCCTCTCCTACAATGAGCAGTTCTTC CASSLVALSYNEQFF - TRBV7-2 - TRBJ2-1
TGTGCCAGCTCACCAGGGAGGCCCAGCGGGTCTGGGGCCAACGTCCTGACTTTC CASSPGRPSGSGANVLTF - TRBV18 - TRBJ2-6
TGTGCCAGCAGTTTAGGGGGGGATACGCAGTATTTT CASSLGGDTQYF - TRBV27 - TRBJ2-3
TGTGCCAGCAGTGTGACACGGCGTAACACTGAAGCTTTCTTT CASSVTRRNTEAFF - TRBV2 - TRBJ1-1
TGTGCCAGCACCGGGGGGGTTGATGAAAAACTGTTTTTT CASTGGVDEKLFF - TRBV28 - TRBJ1-4
TGTGCCGTGAGAACAGGGGACACTGAAGCTTTCTTT CAVRTGDTEAFF - TRBV28 TRBD1 TRBJ1-1
TGTGCCAGCAGTCCCCCTTGGACAGGCACATCAATGGAGCAGTTCTTC CASSPPWTGTSMEQFF medium-sized TRBV28 TRBD1 TRBJ2-1
TGTGCCAGCAGCTTAGGTGGCAGTAACTATGGCTACACCTTC CASSLGGSNYGYTF - TRBV7-8 - TRBJ1-2
TGTGCCACCGAGGGGGGGAACAATCAGCCCCAGCATTTT CATEGGNNQPQHF - TRBV24-1 - TRBJ1-5
TGTGCCAGTAGTACCGAGGGCTTTGACACCGGGGAGCTGTTTTTT CASSTEGFDTGELFF - TRBV19 - TRBJ2-2
TGTGCCAGCAGCCAAGCGGCGGGAGCAACAGATACGCAGTATTTT CASSQAAGATDTQYF - TRBV3-1/TRBV3-2 TRBD2 TRBJ2-3
TGTGCCAGCAGCTCCAACAACGCGAACACCGGGGAGCTGTTTTTT CASSSNNANTGELFF - TRBV11-2 - TRBJ2-2
TGTGCCAGCAGCGAAACTAGCGGGGTAAGCGGCACAGATACGCAGTATTTT CASSETSGVSGTDTQYF - TRBV7-2 TRBD2 TRBJ2-3
TGTGCCAGCAGTTTACAGGGTTTACGCACGCAAGAGACCCAGTACTTC CASSLQGLRTQETQYF - TRBV27 - TRBJ2-5
TGTGCCAGCAGTAAAGGGCACAGGAGCTCCTACGAGCAGTACTTC CASSKGHRSSYEQYF - TRBV3-1/TRBV3-2 - TRBJ2-7
TGTGCCAGCAGCTTCGCACAGGAAGAGACCCAGTACTTC CASSFAQEETQYF - TRBV7-2 - TRBJ2-5
TGCGCCAGCAGCCCCAGGGGGACAGGTTTCGAGCAGTACTTC CASSPRGTGFEQYF - TRBV5-1 TRBD1 TRBJ2-7
TGCGCCAGCAGCACTTCCGGGGTTGAGGGATACGAAAAACTGTTTTTT CASSTSGVEGYEKLFF few TRBV5-1 - TRBJ1-4
TGCGCCAGCAGCCAACGGTTCCTTGACATGGAGACCCAGTACTTC CASSQRFLDMETQYF few TRBV4-1 - TRBJ2-5
TGCGCCAGCAGCTCCTCAGGGGCAACTAATGAAAAACTGTTTTTT CASSSSGATNEKLFF - TRBV5-1 - TRBJ1-4
TGCGCCAGCAGCTTGAATGGACAAACGAACACTGAAGCTTTCTTT CASSLNGQTNTEAFF few TRBV5-1 - TRBJ1-1
TGTGCCAGCAGCGAAGGGGGCATAGCGGTCTACAATGAGCAGTTCTTC CASSEGGIAVYNEQFF - TRBV7-9 - TRBJ2-1
TGCAGTGCTAGTCGGCCCAGCGGGAGGCGGGATGAGCAGTTCTTC CSASRPSGRRDEQFF - TRBV20-1 TRBD2 TRBJ2-1
TGTGCCAGCAGTCCACATCCCCCGGGACAGGGGCACAATCAGCCCCAGCATTTT CASSPHPPGQGHNQPQHF - TRBV6-6 TRBD1 TRBJ1-5
TGTGCCAGCAGTTTAAAACCGGGTGCCTACAATGAGCAGTTCTTC CASSLKPGAYNEQFF few TRBV28 - TRBJ2-1
TGCGCCAGCAGCTTGGCACAGGGGGGTCAAGAGACCCAGTACTTC CASSLAQGGQETQYF - TRBV5-1 TRBD1 TRBJ2-5
TGCGCCAGCAGCCAAGATGCGGCTAGACCCGAGCAGTACTTC CASSQDAARPEQYF - TRBV4-1 - TRBJ2-7
TGTGCCAGCTCCGAGAATCCCATCGGCACAGATACGCAGTATTTT CASSENPIGTDTQYF few TRBV18 - TRBJ2-3
TGTGCCAGCATTGACCCGGGACAGGGTTCCTACGAGCAGTACTTC CASIDPGQGSYEQYF - TRBV28 TRBD1 TRBJ2-7
TGTGCCAGCAGCTTGTTCGCACAGCCTAAGAACACCGGGGAGCTGTTTTTT CASSLFAQPKNTGELFF - TRBV7-2 - TRBJ2-2
TGTGCCAGCTCACCAGCTCAGTACTACGAGCAGTACTTC CASSPAQYYEQYF - TRBV18 - TRBJ2-7
TGTGCCAGCAGCTCACACCCGCAGGGAACCTACGAGCAGTACTTC CASSSHPQGTYEQYF - TRBV5-4 - TRBJ2-7
TGTGCCAGCAGCTTAAGAGAGCCTAGCGGGAGTCGTGAGCAGTTCTTC CASSLREPSGSREQFF - TRBV7-8 TRBD2 TRBJ2-1
TGTGCCAGCAGTGCCCGCGGGACAGGGTTGTATCACATATATTTT CASSARGTGLYHIYF few TRBV6-6 TRBD1 TRBJ1-3
TGTGCCAGCCCAAGGGACAGGGGAAGGAGAGAGACCCAGTACTTC CASPRDRGRRETQYF once TRBV2 TRBD1 TRBJ2-5
TGTGCCAGCAGCCCCCGTTGGGGGGTCATGGGCAACAAAGGGGAGCTGTTTTTT CASSPRWGVMGNKGELFF once TRBV9 - TRBJ2-2
TGTGCCAGCAGCGTAAGGGAGGACTTCTACAATGAGCAGTTCTTC CASSVREDFYNEQFF - TRBV5-6 - TRBJ2-1